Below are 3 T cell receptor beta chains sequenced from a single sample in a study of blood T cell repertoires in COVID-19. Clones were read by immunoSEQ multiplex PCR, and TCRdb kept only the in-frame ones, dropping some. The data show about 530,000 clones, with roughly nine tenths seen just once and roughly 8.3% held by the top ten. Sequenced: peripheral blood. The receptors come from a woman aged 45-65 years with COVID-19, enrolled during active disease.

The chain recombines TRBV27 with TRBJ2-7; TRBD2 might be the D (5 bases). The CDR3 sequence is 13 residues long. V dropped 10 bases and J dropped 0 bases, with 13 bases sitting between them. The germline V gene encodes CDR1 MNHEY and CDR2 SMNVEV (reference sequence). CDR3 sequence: CATMRGGSYEQYF. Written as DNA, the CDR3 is TGTGCCACTATGCGAGGAGGCTCCTACGAGCAGTACTTC.

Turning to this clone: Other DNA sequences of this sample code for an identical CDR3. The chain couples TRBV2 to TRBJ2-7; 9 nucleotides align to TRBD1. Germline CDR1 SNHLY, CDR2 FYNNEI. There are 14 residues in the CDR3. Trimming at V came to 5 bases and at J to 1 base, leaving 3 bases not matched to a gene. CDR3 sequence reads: CASSSGTGSYEQYF. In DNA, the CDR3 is TGTGCCAGCAGTTCCGGGACAGGGTCCTACGAGCAGTACTTC.

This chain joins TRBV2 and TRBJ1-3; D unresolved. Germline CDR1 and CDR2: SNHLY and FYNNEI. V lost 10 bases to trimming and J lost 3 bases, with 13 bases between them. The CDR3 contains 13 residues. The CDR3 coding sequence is TGTGCCACCCTAGGCAGTGGTGGAAACACCATATATTTT. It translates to CATLGSGGNTIYF.